The 31 T cell receptor beta chains presented below share a single source sample, sequenced in a study of tumor-infiltrating lymphocytes in primary liver carcinoma (dated by TCRdb to 2016 to 2017). Total RNA and DNA were co-extracted without cell sorting from about 19-30 mg of bulk tissue using the AllPrep DNA/RNA mini kit. Sequencing took place on an Illumina HiSeq 2500. Starting from approximately 0.5 ug total RNA, TCRbeta-specific cDNA was produced by reverse transcription with a constant-region primer and ProtoScript II reverse transcriptase. Three nested multiplex PCR rounds, following a slightly modified ARM-PCR procedure, were used to build the TCRbeta libraries. Each of the first two PCR rounds ran for nine to eleven cycles and used multiplex TRBV1-TRBV30 forward primers together with a Cbeta reverse primer. Using fastp trimming at Q25 and MiXCR clonotype assembly, TCRdb reanalyzed the public sequencing data and kept in-frame beta chains. Rows with a matching CDR3 protein are joined into one entry that keeps the most common DNA and genes. Across this sample there are approximately 100,000 distinct CDR3 sequences, with around two thirds seen only once. The top ten hold around 12% of the sample.

The sample consisted of liver tumor tissue from sampling region 2. What the cell subset or site label conveys for this sample: tumor region T2, inferior pole. All receptors come from a woman aged 60 to 75 with primary liver carcinoma and hepatitis B virus infection.

On this clonotype itself: One junction end does not reproduce the germline sequence, and a read error may be involved. The chain employs TRBV6-1 and TRBJ2-7; the D gene is possibly TRBD1 (6 bases). CDR1 is MNHNS, CDR2 SASEGT, per germline. The CDR3 has 12 residues. The CDR3 DNA reads as TGTGTCAGCGGACAGCACTCCCACGAGCAGTACTTC. Translated, it gives CVSGQHSHEQYF.

This sequence joins TRBV20-1 and TRBJ1-1; 7 bases map to TRBD1. The germline CDR1 and CDR2 sequences are DFQATT and SNEGSKA (reference sequence). V gave up 2 bases and J gave up 7 bases; unmatched junction bases: 13. The CDR3 sequence is 15 residues long. In nucleotides, the CDR3 is TGCAGTGCTAGACAGAATTCCAACCGGGACAGTGAAGCTTTCTTT. Its protein is CSARQNSNRDSEAFF.

The chain employs TRBV29-1 and TRBJ2-7; 8 bases are shared with TRBD2. The CDR3 runs to 15 residues. V dropped 4 bases and J dropped 2; count of bases not matched to a gene: 10. Germline values: CDR1 SQVTM, CDR2 ANQGSEA. Written as DNA, the CDR3 is TGCAGCGTTGTCTCCTTGGTACTAGCGGCCTACGAGCAGTACTTC. Protein: CSVVSLVLAAYEQYF.

This clonotype appeared a single time. This rearrangement joins TRBV6-5 to TRBJ1-2, with no clear D. This CDR3 spans 15 amino acids. Germline CDR1 is MNHEY and CDR2 is SVGAGI. The ends were cut back, 5 bases at V and 4 bases at J, with 17 bases in the middle. The CDR3 nucleotides read TGTGCCAGCAGTATACATTCGTGGTCCATCTATGGCTACACCTTC. Its protein is CASSIHSWSIYGYTF.

With respect to this clonotype: Its ends do not fully match the called genes, so a read error is possible. The chain combines TRBV11-2 with TRBJ2-7, with D tentatively TRBD2 (5 bases). This CDR3 region has 15 residues. Germline CDR1 SGHAT, CDR2 FQNNGV. CDR3 coding DNA: TGTGCCAGCGGCTTTAATCGGGGAACCTCTTATGAGCAGTACTTC. Protein: CASGFNRGTSYEQYF.

This chain connects TRBV4-1 to TRBJ1-1; D is uncertain. This CDR3 is 19 amino acids long. Between the trimmed V and J ends, which lost 1 base and 4 bases, there was a span of 25 bases. The germline V gene has CDR1 MGHRA and CDR2 YSYEKL. The CDR3 spells CASSQAGWEASPMSTEAFF. CDR3 in DNA: TGCGCCAGCAGCCAAGCCGGCTGGGAGGCCTCTCCGATGAGCACTGAAGCTTTCTTT.

In regard to this clonotype: A much more abundant neighbour one base away suggests this may be a read error. The chain links TRBV10-2 to TRBJ1-2; weak D call: TRBD1 (5 bases). The CDR3 is 14 amino acids. The germline gives CDR1 WSHSY, CDR2 SAAADI. The CDR3 DNA follows: TGCGTCAGCAGGCGAGACAGTACTAACTATGGCTACACCTTC. Its translation is CVSRRDSTNYGYTF.

V and J are TRBV11-3 and TRBJ2-2, with D possibly TRBD1 on 5 matching bases. CDR1 and CDR2 (germline): SGHNT, YENEEA. This CDR3 is built from 15 residues. V lost 4 bases and J 0 bases, leaving 9 bases between the germline ends. CDR3 coding DNA: TGTGCCAGCAGCTCCGACAGAGCGAACACCGGGGAGCTGTTTTTT. Its protein is CASSSDRANTGELFF.

This clonotype was picked up one time. No conserved phenylalanine or tryptophan ends this CDR3, so it is likely a read error. The J gene is TRBJ1-2, the V gene TRBV14; weak D call: TRBD1 (5 bases). V was pared by 5 bases and J by 4 bases, with 11 bases between. This CDR3 region has 13 residues. CDR1 and CDR2 from the germline V gene are SGHDN and FVKESK. DNA for the CDR3: TGTGCCAGCAGCAAAAGACAGTCCTATGGCTACACCATC. Encoded protein: CASSKRQSYGYTI.

The chain recombines TRBV11-2 with TRBJ2-1; 9 nucleotides agree with TRBD2. V gave up 4 bases and J gave up 6 bases; unmatched junction bases: 7. Per germline, CDR1 SGHAT and CDR2 FQNNGV. This CDR3 has 15 amino acids. CDR3 DNA sequence: TGTGCCAGCAGCTCACCGCGGACTAGCGTCAATGAGCAGTTCTTC. Amino acids: CASSSPRTSVNEQFF.

The chain uses TRBV20-1 and TRBJ2-1; TRBD2 aligns across 11 bases. This CDR3 comprises 17 residues. The J segment lost 3 bases and the V segment lost 3 bases, leaving 10 bases of the junction unmatched. Germline V CDR1 and CDR2: DFQATT, SNEGSKA (reference sequence). DNA of the CDR3: TGCAGTGCTAGCCGACCAAGACTAGCGGGACTCTACAATGAGCAGTTCTTC. Translating gives CSASRPRLAGLYNEQFF.

Turning to this clonotype: Lacking the conserved final phenylalanine or tryptophan, this CDR3 likely reflects a read error. The gene calls are TRBV5-6 and TRBJ1-6, with a possible D match to TRBD1 (5 bases). Germline assignment: CDR1 SGHDT and CDR2 YYEEEE. V lost 6 bases and J lost 4, with 20 bases in between. The CDR3 is 17 residues long. The CDR3 reads CASNFRGDLSYNSPLHS. The CDR3 nucleotides read TGTGCCAGCAACTTCCGGGGGGATCTCTCTTATAATTCACCCCTCCACTCT.

Note on this clonotype: A much larger clonotype is one base distant, so this may be a read error. The chain couples TRBV6-4 to TRBJ2-3; 12 nucleotides agree with TRBD2. CDR3 length: 15 residues. Germline V gene sequence: CDR1 MRHNA, CDR2 SNTAGT. CDR3 amino acids: CASGDGTSGTDTQYF. Written as DNA, the CDR3 is TGTGCCAGCGGTGACGGGACTAGCGGGACAGATACGCAGTATTTT.

The genes are TRBV12-5 and TRBJ2-1; D possibly corresponds to TRBD2 (5 bases). The CDR3 totals 14 residues. V was cut by 2 bases and J by 7 bases, with 12 bases left in between. Germline V gene data show CDR1 as LGHNT and CDR2 as FRNRAP. The CDR3, as DNA: TGTGCTAGTGGTTTGTGGGGAGAAGAGAATGAGCAGTTCTTC. Encoded protein: CASGLWGEENEQFF.

Remarks on this clonotype: Just one base apart from a much larger clone, this may be a read error. The V gene is TRBV6-5, the J gene TRBJ2-7; a weak D match, TRBD1 (5 bases). This CDR3 region has 15 residues. Trimming cost V 6 bases and J 2 bases, with 17 bases left between them. The germline V gene has CDR1 MNHEY and CDR2 SVGAGI. The CDR3 DNA sequence: TGTGCCAGCAGCTACACAGGAGAACAGCCCTACGAGCAGTACTTC. It specifies CASSYTGEQPYEQYF.

On this clonotype itself: One end of the junction fails to match germline, which may point to a read error. The chain links TRBV11-3 to TRBJ2-3; D possibly matches TRBD1 or TRBD2 (5 bases each). Germline V gene sequence: CDR1 SGHNT, CDR2 YENEEA. The CDR3 runs 14 residues. CDR3 residues: CVSSFRASTDTRYF. CDR3 bases: TGTGTCAGCAGCTTCAGGGCTAGCACAGATACGCGGTATTTT. The entire variable domain, with the rest obtained from reference TRBV11-3 and TRBJ2-3, is as follows: EAGVVQSPRYKIIEKKQPVAFWCNPISGHNTLYWYLQNLGQGPELLIRYENEEAVDDSQLPKDRFSAERLKGVDSTLKIQPAELGDSAVYLCVSSFRASTDTRYFGPGTRLTVL.

As concerns this clonotype: Since a much larger clone is just one base distant, this may be a read error. The V and J genes are TRBV13 and TRBJ1-1; D is unresolved. V was shortened by 5 bases and J by 1 base, with 14 bases between the two germline ends. The CDR3 is made up of 15 amino acids. Germline V gene data show CDR1 as PRHDT and CDR2 as FYEKMQ (reference sequence). The CDR3 spells CASSRSKGGNTEAFF. CDR3 DNA: TGTGCCAGCAGCCGATCTAAGGGCGGGAACACTGAAGCTTTCTTT.

A note on this clonotype: Relative to the germline gene, one junction end is altered; a read error may explain this. The V call is TRBV11-3, the J call TRBJ1-1; D call uncertain. Germline CDR1 and CDR2: SGHNT and YENEEA. CDR3 length: 14 amino acids. CDR3 loop: CTSSQDGLDTEAFF. The CDR3 DNA sequence: TGTACCAGCAGCCAGGACGGCCTGGACACTGAAGCTTTCTTT.

To note about this clonotype: The junction departs from the called germline gene at one end, perhaps through a read error. The chain links TRBV11-2 to TRBJ2-1; maybe TRBD2 (6 bases). Germline-derived CDR1 and CDR2 are SGHAT and FQNNGV. This CDR3 region has 17 residues. The CDR3 loop is CASILRCLLAGCFEHFF. DNA of the CDR3: TGTGCCAGCATCCTACGATGTTTACTAGCTGGATGTTTCGAGCATTTCTTT.

In regard to this clonotype: A junction boundary mismatches the germline segment, possibly from a read error. The chain has TRBV30 and TRBJ2-1; D possibly corresponds to TRBD2 (6 bases). The CDR3 spans 14 residues. Germline V gives CDR1 GTSNPN, CDR2 SVGIG (reference sequence). The CDR3 sequence is CAWIVLADYDEQFF. For the CDR3, the DNA is TGTGCCTGGATTGTACTAGCCGACTACGATGAGCAGTTCTTC.

The chain recombines TRBV5-4 with TRBJ2-2; 7 positions agree with TRBD1. The CDR3 consists of 16 residues. In germline, CDR1 is SGHNT, CDR2 YYREEE (reference sequence). J lost 2 bases, V lost 7 bases, and 11 bases had no gene match. The CDR3 DNA sequence: TGTGCCAGCGGCTGGGGCACAGGGGCCAACACCGGGGAGCTGTTTTTT. Translated, it gives CASGWGTGANTGELFF.

This rearrangement joins TRBV6-5 to TRBJ2-7, with D perhaps being TRBD1 or TRBD2 (5 bases each). This CDR3 has 15 amino acids. V was cut by 5 bases and J by 3 bases, with 17 bases left in between. Germline CDR1 reads MNHEY; CDR2 reads SVGAGI. The CDR3 sequence is CASSTPRDDHYEQYF. For the CDR3, the DNA is TGTGCCAGCAGTACCCCCCGGGACGACCACTACGAGCAGTACTTC.

This clonotype is a singleton in its sample. The conserved phenylalanine or tryptophan normally closing the CDR3 is absent here, so this likely arose from a read error. The chain uses TRBV5-6 and TRBJ2-5; D remains ambiguous. The length of the CDR3 is 14 residues. Germline CDR1 reads SGHDT; CDR2 reads YYEEEE. The CDR3 loop reads CASSLYAKKETQYS. The CDR3 nucleotides are TGTGCCAGCAGCTTGTACGCCAAAAAAGAGACTCAGTACTCC.

As concerns this clonotype: One end of the junction is discordant with germline, which a read error may explain. V is TRBV11-3 and J is TRBJ2-1; maybe TRBD2 (5 bases). Germline CDR1 is SGHNT and CDR2 is YENEEA. The CDR3 covers 16 residues. The CDR3 loop is CASSSASGLAINGQFF. The CDR3 DNA reads TGTGCTAGCAGCTCGGCTAGTGGTTTAGCGATCAATGGGCAGTTCTTC.

In this sample, this clonotype is medium-sized (0.01 to 0.1%). Written as DNA, the CDR3 is TGTGCCACCATACAGGGTACCTCTGGAAACACCATATATTTT. Its protein is CATIQGTSGNTIYF. The V and J genes are TRBV12-3 or TRBV12-4 and TRBJ1-3; tentatively, D is TRBD1 (6 bases). CDR3 size: 14 residues. Trimming took 10 bases from V and 0 from J, leaving 13 bases between them.

Remarks on this clonotype: An end of the junction differs from the germline gene, which may be a read error. The V gene is TRBV7-9, the J gene TRBJ1-2; TRBD1 matches 10 bases. The CDR3 has 15 residues. Germline V gives CDR1 SEHNR, CDR2 FQNEAQ (reference sequence). The CDR3 sequence is CANSLLTGGAYGYTF. The CDR3 DNA follows: TGTGCCAACAGCCTACTGACAGGGGGCGCCTATGGCTACACCTTC.

In its sample, this clonotype was seen a few times. This may arise from a read error, as a much more abundant clone is one base away. The V gene is TRBV6-4, the J gene TRBJ2-3; TRBD2 matches at 9 bases. The CDR3 runs 15 residues. From germline, CDR1 is MRHNA and CDR2 SNTAGT. V shed 8 bases, J shed 3 bases, and the junction held 9 bases outside the gene matches. The CDR3, as DNA: TGTGCCAGCGCTTCCCTAGCGGGATGTACAGATACGCAGTATTTT. This encodes CASASLAGCTDTQYF.

This clonotype was counted at least ten times. The chain carries TRBV13 and TRBJ2-7; D is tentatively TRBD1 or TRBD2 (5 bases each). This CDR3 is built from 14 residues. Germline CDR1 PRHDT, CDR2 FYEKMQ (reference sequence). Trimming removed 7 bases at V and 2 bases at J, with 15 bases between. CDR3 residues: CASTPGTGTYEQYF. CDR3 nucleotide sequence: TGTGCCAGCACCCCTGGGACGGGAACCTACGAGCAGTACTTC.

Note on this clonotype: This may arise from a read error, as a much more abundant clone is one base away. The chain uses TRBV5-1 and TRBJ1-1, with D perhaps TRBD1 (6 bases). The CDR3 runs 13 residues. Trimming left V 6 bases short and J 5 bases short, with 14 bases between. Germline V gives CDR1 SGHRS, CDR2 YFSETQ. CDR3 nucleotides: TGCGCCAGCAAGGACCGACAGGAAACTGAAGCTTTCTTT. Protein product: CASKDRQETEAFF.

Turning to this clonotype: Possible read error: a much larger clone is one base away. The CDR3 region has the DNA TGTGCCAGCAGTTGGGGGGGGTCCTACCATGAGCAGTTCTTC. Protein sequence: CASSWGGSYHEQFF. V and J are TRBV6-2 or TRBV6-3 and TRBJ2-1; 7 bases are a match to TRBD2. This CDR3 spans 14 amino acids. Germline lookup yields CDR1 MNHEY and CDR2 SVGEGT.

A note on this clonotype: Compared with germline, one end of the junction differs, possibly owing to a read error. The chain uses TRBV6-1 and TRBJ2-1, with TRBD2 matching over 11 bases. Per the germline V gene, CDR1 is MNHNS and CDR2 is SASEGT. This CDR3 has 20 residues. CDR3 in amino acids: CASSLLTSGTKLASYNEQLF. CDR3 DNA: TGTGCCAGCAGCCTCCTGACTAGCGGGACGAAACTCGCCTCCTACAATGAGCAGCTCTTC.